A single T cell receptor (beta chain) is shown here with its context. This sample is part of a study of T cells after posttransplantation cyclophosphamide. Some clones are missing from TCRdb's copy, which holds only in-frame ones; the method was immunoSEQ multiplex PCR. The sample lists tens of thousands of clones, 93% seen once, with about 3% in the top ten. Germline assignment: CDR1 SGHKS and CDR2 YYEKEE (reference sequence). The CDR3 sequence is 13 residues long. V lost 0 bases and J lost 3, with 5 bases in between. The receptor comes from a woman aged 25 to 39 in good health and a related stem cell transplant donor. The sample was PBMCs. The chain joins TRBV5-5 to TRBJ2-3; D possibly corresponds to TRBD1 (5 bases). The chain's CDR3 is CASSLEGTDTQYF. CDR3 DNA: TGTGCCAGCAGCTTGGAGGGGACAGATACGCAGTATTTT.